This is a list of T cell receptor beta chains from one sample in a study of blood T cell repertoires in COVID-19. Produced via immunoSEQ multiplex PCR; TCRdb's table is partial and in-frame only. The sample records 70,000 or so clones, around 76% being singletons. Sequenced: peripheral blood. These receptors all stem from a human donor in a cohort sampled during active COVID-19. Both conserved end residues are part of each CDR3. A D gene is named only where the DNA matches it firmly. Size values are once, few and many counts, or a class for expanded clones, and some rows have none.

j_gene | v_gene | d_gene | abundance | CDR3aa | CDR3nt
TRBJ2-7 | TRBV29-1 | TRBD1 | . | CSARPTGKDEQYF | TGCAGCGCTCGGCCGACAGGGAAGGACGAGCAGTACTTC
TRBJ1-5 | TRBV4-2 | . | . | CASSQDFNRGGQPQHF | TGTGCCAGCAGCCAAGATTTCAACCGGGGTGGTCAGCCCCAGCATTTT
TRBJ1-2 | TRBV3-1/TRBV3-2 | . | . | CASSQDGGFGYTF | TGTGCCAGCAGCCAAGATGGGGGGTTTGGCTACACCTTC
TRBJ2-1 | TRBV19 | . | . | CASRDSQSDEQFF | TGTGCCAGTAGGGACTCCCAGTCGGATGAGCAGTTCTTC
TRBJ2-7 | TRBV4-1 | TRBD2 | . | CASSQVGGSYEQYF | TGCGCCAGCAGCCAAGTCGGGGGGTCCTACGAGCAGTACTTC
TRBJ1-4 | TRBV6-6 | TRBD1 | . | CASKAGGREKLFF | TGTGCCAGCAAGGCAGGGGGTAGGGAAAAACTGTTTTTT
TRBJ1-3 | TRBV9 | . | . | CASSVAGWNSGNTIYF | TGTGCCAGCAGCGTAGCCGGGTGGAACTCTGGAAACACCATATATTTT
TRBJ1-2 | TRBV7-2 | TRBD1 | . | CASSSTGVGYGYTF | TGTGCCAGCAGCTCAACAGGGGTCGGCTATGGCTACACCTTC
TRBJ2-7 | TRBV11-1 | TRBD2 | . | CASSLGGGLPYEQYF | TGTGCCAGCAGCCTGGGGGGGGGACTACCCTACGAGCAGTACTTC
TRBJ1-5 | TRBV27 | . | . | CASSLLFEPKSTGGGQPQHF | TGTGCCAGCAGTTTATTGTTCGAACCGAAATCGACAGGTGGGGGTCAGCCCCAGCATTTT
TRBJ2-2 | TRBV19 | TRBD1 | . | CATRQGFGELFF | TGTGCCACTCGACAGGGTTTCGGGGAGCTGTTTTTT
TRBJ2-7 | TRBV19 | . | . | CASSIEGGYEQYF | TGTGCCAGTAGTATAGAGGGGGGCTACGAGCAGTACTTC
TRBJ1-6 | TRBV2 | TRBD1 | . | CASSEEQGANSPLHF | TGTGCCAGCAGTGAAGAACAGGGGGCTAATTCACCCCTCCACTTT
TRBJ1-2 | TRBV5-6 | TRBD1 | once | CASSLGGQGVRYGYTF | TGTGCCAGCAGCTTGGGGGGCCAGGGGGTCCGCTATGGCTACACCTTC
TRBJ1-2 | TRBV3-1/TRBV3-2 | TRBD1 | . | CASTLTGTGNYGYTF | TGTGCCAGCACCCTTACCGGGACAGGGAACTATGGCTACACCTTC
TRBJ1-3 | TRBV5-4 | TRBD1 | . | CASSSPPGTGGSGNTIYF | TGTGCCAGCAGCTCTCCTCCCGGGACAGGGGGATCTGGAAACACCATATATTTT
TRBJ1-2 | TRBV12-3/TRBV12-4 | . | once | CASGSGGFYGYTF | TGTGCCAGCGGCAGCGGGGGGTTCTATGGCTACACCTTC
TRBJ2-7 | TRBV5-1 | TRBD1 | few | CASSSRPGQGSEQYF | TGCGCCAGCAGCTCTCGCCCGGGACAGGGCAGCGAGCAGTACTTC
TRBJ2-3 | TRBV5-1 | . | once | CASSLETLTGTDTQYF | TGCGCCAGCAGCTTGGAAACTCTAACGGGCACAGATACGCAGTATTTT
TRBJ2-2 | TRBV2 | TRBD1 | . | CAGDRQGMATGELFF | TGTGCCGGAGATAGACAGGGTATGGCCACCGGGGAGCTGTTTTTT
TRBJ2-7 | TRBV11-2 | . | . | CASSLRLQQYF | TGTGCCAGCAGCTTACGACTTCAGCAGTACTTC
TRBJ2-1 | TRBV2 | . | . | CASSEARNNEQFF | TGTGCCAGCAGTGAAGCTAGAAACAATGAGCAGTTCTTC
TRBJ1-2 | TRBV6-6 | . | . | CASSYSGGPYGYTF | TGTGCCAGCAGTTACTCAGGGGGACCCTATGGCTACACCTTC
TRBJ2-5 | TRBV18 | . | . | CASSPRPGEETQYF | TGTGCCAGCTCACCACGGCCGGGAGAAGAGACCCAGTACTTC
TRBJ1-2 | TRBV10-3 | . | . | CAISEAGHGYGYTF | TGTGCCATCAGTGAGGCAGGACATGGGTATGGCTACACCTTC
TRBJ1-4 | TRBV18 | . | . | CASSPGDSATNEKLFF | TGTGCCAGCTCACCGGGGGACTCTGCAACTAATGAAAAACTGTTTTTT
TRBJ2-5 | TRBV7-2 | TRBD2 | . | CASIGLGGSQETQYF | TGTGCCAGCATCGGCTTGGGGGGGTCCCAAGAGACCCAGTACTTC
TRBJ1-1 | TRBV5-1 | TRBD1 | once | CASSSRTGRNTEAFF | TGCGCCAGCAGCTCCCGGACAGGGAGGAACACTGAAGCTTTCTTT
TRBJ2-7 | TRBV19 | TRBD1 | . | CASSLGEGTGLHEQYF | TGTGCCAGTAGTCTTGGGGAAGGGACAGGACTGCACGAGCAGTACTTC
TRBJ2-7 | TRBV19 | . | . | CASSTNSYQQYF | TGTGCCAGTAGTACTAACAGTTACCAGCAGTACTTC